A selection of T cell receptor beta chains follows, all from one sample in a study of T cell responses to AZD1222 COVID-19 vaccine. Method: immunoSEQ multiplex PCR; TCRdb's copy keeps in-frame clones and lacks some. The sample shows 100,000 to 120,000 clones, around 83% of them seen only once. Material: peripheral blood, obtained on day 0 of AZD1222 vaccination. The source of these receptors is an adult in good health. CDR3s include the opening cysteine and the closing phenylalanine or tryptophan. The D gene is left open where the match is weak. Expanded clones are given a class, and other clones once, few, many or no size at all.

d_gene: NA
v_gene: TRBV4-1
j_gene: TRBJ1-2
abundance: few
CDR3nt: TGCGCCAGCAGCCAAGTCCTAACCGGGAGCTATGGCTACACCTTC
CDR3aa: CASSQVLTGSYGYTF

d_gene: NA
v_gene: TRBV19
j_gene: TRBJ1-1
abundance: NA
CDR3nt: TGTGCCAGTAGTGCCGTGGGGAGGACCACTGAAGCTTTCTTT
CDR3aa: CASSAVGRTTEAFF

d_gene: NA
v_gene: TRBV6-5
j_gene: TRBJ1-6
abundance: NA
CDR3nt: TGTGCCAGCATCGGGCAGGGCCATTCACCCCTCCACTTT
CDR3aa: CASIGQGHSPLHF

d_gene: TRBD1
v_gene: TRBV19
j_gene: TRBJ1-6
abundance: NA
CDR3nt: TGTGCCAGCAAGGGGGCCGAAGGTGAGCCCCTCCACTTT
CDR3aa: CASKGAEGEPLHF

d_gene: NA
v_gene: TRBV5-1
j_gene: TRBJ2-4
abundance: few
CDR3nt: TGCGCCAGCAGCTTGACCCTCGGACAGGGAGGGAACATTCAGTACTTC
CDR3aa: CASSLTLGQGGNIQYF

d_gene: TRBD2
v_gene: TRBV4-2
j_gene: TRBJ2-1
abundance: few
CDR3nt: TGTGCCAGCAGCCAAAGGGCTAGCGGGGGGGGCAATGAGCAGTTCTTC
CDR3aa: CASSQRASGGGNEQFF

d_gene: NA
v_gene: TRBV28
j_gene: TRBJ1-3
abundance: once
CDR3nt: TGTGCCAGCACCGGAAACACCATATATTTT
CDR3aa: CASTGNTIYF

d_gene: NA
v_gene: TRBV28
j_gene: TRBJ2-1
abundance: NA
CDR3nt: TGTGCCAGCAGCCCACCGGGGAGCTCCTACAATGAGCAGTTCTTC
CDR3aa: CASSPPGSSYNEQFF

d_gene: NA
v_gene: TRBV2
j_gene: TRBJ2-3
abundance: NA
CDR3nt: TGTGCCAGCAGTGCCCGGGACTCAGTACGATCAGATACGCAGTATTTT
CDR3aa: CASSARDSVRSDTQYF

d_gene: NA
v_gene: TRBV28
j_gene: TRBJ1-5
abundance: NA
CDR3nt: TGTGCCAGCAGTTTACCCCGGTGGGCAGAGTATAGCAATCAGCCCCAGCATTTT
CDR3aa: CASSLPRWAEYSNQPQHF

d_gene: NA
v_gene: TRBV5-1
j_gene: TRBJ2-1
abundance: few
CDR3nt: TGCGCCAGCACTATGGGCGACGGGGTGCGAAATGAGCAGTTCTTC
CDR3aa: CASTMGDGVRNEQFF

d_gene: TRBD1
v_gene: TRBV27
j_gene: TRBJ1-6
abundance: NA
CDR3nt: TGTGCCAGCAGTTTTACAGGGGGGAATTCACCCCTCCACTTT
CDR3aa: CASSFTGGNSPLHF

d_gene: NA
v_gene: TRBV6-5
j_gene: TRBJ1-3
abundance: NA
CDR3nt: TGTGCCAGCAGGGGGCCGGGACTCTCTGGAAACACCATATATTTT
CDR3aa: CASRGPGLSGNTIYF

d_gene: NA
v_gene: TRBV7-8
j_gene: TRBJ2-3
abundance: few
CDR3nt: TGTGCCAGCAGCGTAACCTCGTTCCAGGGGCCCACAGATACGCAGTATTTT
CDR3aa: CASSVTSFQGPTDTQYF

d_gene: NA
v_gene: TRBV19
j_gene: TRBJ1-6
abundance: NA
CDR3nt: TGTGCCATCGGGCCGAATTCACCCCTCCACTTT
CDR3aa: CAIGPNSPLHF

d_gene: NA
v_gene: TRBV5-4
j_gene: TRBJ2-5
abundance: NA
CDR3nt: TGTGCCAGCAGCATGACGGTGCAAGAGACCCAGTACTTC
CDR3aa: CASSMTVQETQYF

d_gene: TRBD1
v_gene: TRBV2
j_gene: TRBJ2-2
abundance: NA
CDR3nt: TGTGCCAGCAGAACTAGGACAGGGAACACCGGGGAGCTGTTTTTT
CDR3aa: CASRTRTGNTGELFF

d_gene: TRBD1
v_gene: TRBV9
j_gene: TRBJ2-7
abundance: NA
CDR3nt: TGTGCCAGCAGCGTAGAGGGGACAGGGCTGTACGAGCAGTACTTC
CDR3aa: CASSVEGTGLYEQYF

d_gene: NA
v_gene: TRBV6-6
j_gene: TRBJ1-6
abundance: NA
CDR3nt: TGTGCCAGTCAGAGGGCCTCCTATAATTCACCCCTCCACTTT
CDR3aa: CASQRASYNSPLHF

d_gene: NA
v_gene: TRBV3-1/TRBV3-2
j_gene: TRBJ2-7
abundance: NA
CDR3nt: TGTGCCAGCAGCCAAGATAGTCGAGACCTAGCTGGGCGATCCTTC
CDR3aa: CASSQDSRDLAGRSF

d_gene: TRBD1
v_gene: TRBV5-4
j_gene: TRBJ1-2
abundance: NA
CDR3nt: TGTGCCAGCAGCTTACAACAGGGGAAAGTTGGCTACACCTTC
CDR3aa: CASSLQQGKVGYTF

d_gene: NA
v_gene: TRBV6-5
j_gene: TRBJ1-6
abundance: NA
CDR3nt: TGTGCCAGCACCCCGGGTAGCGCCTATAATTCACCCCTCCACTTT
CDR3aa: CASTPGSAYNSPLHF

d_gene: TRBD1
v_gene: TRBV3-1/TRBV3-2
j_gene: TRBJ2-1
abundance: NA
CDR3nt: TGTGCCAGCAGCCAATGGACAGGGGACAATGAGCAGTTCTTC
CDR3aa: CASSQWTGDNEQFF

d_gene: NA
v_gene: TRBV28
j_gene: TRBJ1-3
abundance: NA
CDR3nt: TGTGCCAGCAGCCCGAGTGGGAGAGGAAACACCATATATTTT
CDR3aa: CASSPSGRGNTIYF

d_gene: NA
v_gene: TRBV4-1
j_gene: TRBJ2-2
abundance: few
CDR3nt: TGCGCCAGCAGCCAAGATGGACAGACCGTCACCGGGGAGCTGTTTTTT
CDR3aa: CASSQDGQTVTGELFF

d_gene: NA
v_gene: TRBV19
j_gene: TRBJ1-5
abundance: NA
CDR3nt: TGTGCCAGTAGTATAGGTGATCAGCCCCAGCATTTT
CDR3aa: CASSIGDQPQHF

d_gene: NA
v_gene: TRBV20-1
j_gene: TRBJ1-2
abundance: NA
CDR3nt: TGCAGTGCTAGTTTCCAGGTCTATGGCTACACCTTC
CDR3aa: CSASFQVYGYTF

d_gene: TRBD2
v_gene: TRBV28
j_gene: TRBJ2-4
abundance: NA
CDR3nt: TGTGCCAGCAGTAAAGCGGGGGGGCCCAAAAACATTCAGTACTTC
CDR3aa: CASSKAGGPKNIQYF

d_gene: TRBD1
v_gene: TRBV28
j_gene: TRBJ1-2
abundance: NA
CDR3nt: TGTGCCAGCAGTTTGGACAGGATCTATGGCTACACCTTC
CDR3aa: CASSLDRIYGYTF

d_gene: NA
v_gene: TRBV30
j_gene: TRBJ2-3
abundance: NA
CDR3nt: TGTGCCTGGAGTTTGGGGCCAGATACGCAGTATTTT
CDR3aa: CAWSLGPDTQYF

d_gene: TRBD1
v_gene: TRBV28
j_gene: TRBJ1-6
abundance: NA
CDR3nt: TGTGCCAGCGGGATCTGGACAGGGAGATCACCCCTCCACTTT
CDR3aa: CASGIWTGRSPLHF

d_gene: NA
v_gene: TRBV3-1/TRBV3-2
j_gene: TRBJ1-2
abundance: few
CDR3nt: TGTGCCAGCAGCCAAGATCGGGGAACCGGGAACCTACGTGGCTACACCTTC
CDR3aa: CASSQDRGTGNLRGYTF

d_gene: TRBD1
v_gene: TRBV4-1
j_gene: TRBJ2-7
abundance: NA
CDR3nt: TGCGCCAGCAGTGGGACAGGGCACACCTACGAGCAGTACTTC
CDR3aa: CASSGTGHTYEQYF

d_gene: NA
v_gene: TRBV9
j_gene: TRBJ2-1
abundance: NA
CDR3nt: TGTGCCAGCAGCGCCCTAGGAGGACGGCACAATGAGCAGTTCTTC
CDR3aa: CASSALGGRHNEQFF

d_gene: NA
v_gene: TRBV28
j_gene: TRBJ1-3
abundance: once
CDR3nt: TGTGCCAGCAGTTTCGGGAGATCTGGAAACACCATATATTTT
CDR3aa: CASSFGRSGNTIYF

d_gene: NA
v_gene: TRBV19
j_gene: TRBJ1-1
abundance: NA
CDR3nt: TGTGCCAGTAGTATAGATCTATCCCGCACGGCTGCTGAAGCTTTCTTT
CDR3aa: CASSIDLSRTAAEAFF

d_gene: NA
v_gene: TRBV9
j_gene: TRBJ1-2
abundance: few
CDR3nt: TGTGCCAGCAGGGACGGTGGTGGCTACACCTTC
CDR3aa: CASRDGGGYTF

d_gene: TRBD1
v_gene: TRBV3-1/TRBV3-2
j_gene: TRBJ2-5
abundance: NA
CDR3nt: TGTGCCAGCAGCCTTCGCGGGACAGGGGCCGGAGAGACCCAGTACTTC
CDR3aa: CASSLRGTGAGETQYF

d_gene: NA
v_gene: TRBV11-2
j_gene: TRBJ1-4
abundance: NA
CDR3nt: TGTGCCAGCAGGGGCGAGGGACTGTTTTTT
CDR3aa: CASRGEGLFF

d_gene: NA
v_gene: TRBV12-3/TRBV12-4
j_gene: TRBJ1-1
abundance: NA
CDR3nt: TGTGCCAGCCCTGGGGCCACTGAAGCTTTCTTT
CDR3aa: CASPGATEAFF

d_gene: TRBD1
v_gene: TRBV6-5
j_gene: TRBJ2-3
abundance: NA
CDR3nt: TGTGCCAGCCGGACAGGGGGAGGCCCCGAAACCTTT
CDR3aa: CASRTGGGPETF

d_gene: TRBD1
v_gene: TRBV10-1
j_gene: TRBJ2-7
abundance: NA
CDR3nt: TGCGCCAGCAGTGAGTCGAAGATTCGACCTTACAGGGGAGACTCTAACGAGCAGTACTTC
CDR3aa: CASSESKIRPYRGDSNEQYF

d_gene: NA
v_gene: TRBV11-2
j_gene: TRBJ2-1
abundance: NA
CDR3nt: TGTGCCAGCAGCTCACTAGTCTTGCATGAGCAGTTCTTC
CDR3aa: CASSSLVLHEQFF

d_gene: NA
v_gene: TRBV10-3
j_gene: TRBJ2-4
abundance: NA
CDR3nt: TGTGCCACGCGACAGGTAGCCAAAAACATTCAGTACTTC
CDR3aa: CATRQVAKNIQYF

d_gene: NA
v_gene: TRBV6-5
j_gene: TRBJ2-3
abundance: NA
CDR3nt: TGTGCCAGCAGTACCCAGGGAAGCACAGATACGCAGTATTTT
CDR3aa: CASSTQGSTDTQYF

d_gene: NA
v_gene: TRBV10-1
j_gene: TRBJ1-1
abundance: NA
CDR3nt: TGCGCCAGCAGTGACAGTATGAACACTGAAGCTTTCTTT
CDR3aa: CASSDSMNTEAFF

d_gene: NA
v_gene: TRBV28
j_gene: TRBJ2-7
abundance: NA
CDR3nt: TGTGCCAGCAAGCGACAGGGGACTATATCCTACGAGCAGTACTTC
CDR3aa: CASKRQGTISYEQYF

d_gene: NA
v_gene: TRBV7-9
j_gene: TRBJ2-2
abundance: NA
CDR3nt: TGTGCCAGCAGCTCAAACCGTCCGAACACCGGGGAGCTGTTTTTT
CDR3aa: CASSSNRPNTGELFF